This TCR beta chain is drawn from a study of regulatory T cells in long-lasting Graves disease. Study results and caveats: Accuracy was possibly reduced by small sample size.

Time point meaning: newly diagnosed GD, antithyroid drugs for less than 3 months. Researchers made the TCR library from RNA that was extracted from PBMCs. Criteria from the American Thyroid Association guidelines were applied to diagnose Graves' disease. This clonotype has ten or more counts. No antigen is known for it. Arm-PCR of CDR3 regions and iRepertoire HTBI primers were the basis on which TCR beta libraries were built. Via MiXCR, TCRdb re-called the multiplex PCR reads, giving one row per CDR3 protein. The profile covers over 200,000 distinct CDR3 sequences, with roughly 18% appearing a single time and 22% taken by the ten largest. V was trimmed by 6 bases and J by 5 bases, leaving 11 bases between them. The CDR3 is 13 residues long. Germline V gene lookup returns CDR1 ENHRY and CDR2 SYGVKD.

The sequenced sample was peripheral blood mononuclear cells (PBMCs), obtained at new diagnosis, from a patient treated with antithyroid drugs. The source of this sequence is a female donor with Graves disease. The chain recombines TRBV10-3 with TRBJ1-5, with D perhaps matching TRBD1 (5 bases). As DNA, the CDR3 is TGTGCCATCAGGGACTGGGGGGATCAGCCCCAGCATTTT. The encoded protein is CAIRDWGDQPQHF.